This T cell receptor (beta chain) was sequenced for a study of T-cell memory formation after mild COVID-19. This clonotype was recorded many times. TCRdb re-called the 5' RACE reads through MiXCR, storing one row per CDR3 protein. The sample comprises some 450,000 distinct CDR3 sequences, more than 15% of which are singletons, and under 25% rests with the top ten. This clonotype originated in a man aged 18 to 30 who had mild COVID-19 (a few samples of this study predate the infection). Cell type and time point are not known. The sequenced sample consisted of PBMCs or a T cell subset sorted from them (not recorded which).

In nucleotides, the CDR3 is TGCAGCGTTGAAACTAGCGGGGCCCGCACAGATACGCAGTATTTT. Protein product: CSVETSGARTDTQYF. This sequence joins TRBV29-1 and TRBJ2-3; 10 nucleotides match TRBD2. Looked up from germline, CDR1 is SQVTM and CDR2 is ANQGSEA. CDR3 length: 15 residues. Trimming at V came to 2 bases and at J to 1 base, leaving 3 bases not matched to a gene.